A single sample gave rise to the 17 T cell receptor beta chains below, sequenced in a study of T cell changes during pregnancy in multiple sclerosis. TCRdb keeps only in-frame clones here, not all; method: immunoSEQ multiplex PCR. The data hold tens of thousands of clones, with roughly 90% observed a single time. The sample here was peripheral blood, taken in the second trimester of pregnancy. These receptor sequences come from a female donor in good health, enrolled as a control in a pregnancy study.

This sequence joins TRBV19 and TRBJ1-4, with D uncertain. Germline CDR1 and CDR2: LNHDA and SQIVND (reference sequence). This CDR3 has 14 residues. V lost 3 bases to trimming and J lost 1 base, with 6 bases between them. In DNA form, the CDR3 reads TGTGCCAGTAGTATTCTAGGAACTAATGAAAAACTGTTTTTT. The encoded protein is CASSILGTNEKLFF.

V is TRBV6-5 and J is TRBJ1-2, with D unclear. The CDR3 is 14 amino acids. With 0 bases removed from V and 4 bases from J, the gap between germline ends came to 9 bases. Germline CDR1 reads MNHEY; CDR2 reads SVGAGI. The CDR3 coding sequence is TGTGCCAGCAGTTACTCGTTGACGGGCTATGGCTACACCTTC. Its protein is CASSYSLTGYGYTF.

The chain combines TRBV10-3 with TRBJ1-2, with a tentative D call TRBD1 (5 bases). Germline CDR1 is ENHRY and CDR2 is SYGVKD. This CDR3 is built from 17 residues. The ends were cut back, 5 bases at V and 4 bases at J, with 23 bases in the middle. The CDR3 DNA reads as TGTGCCATCAGTATCGGCTCGACTGTCCCTAGGGGCTATGGCTACACCTTC. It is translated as CAISIGSTVPRGYGYTF.

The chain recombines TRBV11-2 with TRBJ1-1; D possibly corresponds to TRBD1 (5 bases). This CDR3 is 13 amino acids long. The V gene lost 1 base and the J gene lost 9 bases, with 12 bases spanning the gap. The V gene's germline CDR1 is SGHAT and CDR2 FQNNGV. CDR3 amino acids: CASSLARGGKAFF. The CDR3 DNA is TGTGCCAGCAGCTTAGCTCGGGGGGGGAAAGCTTTCTTT.

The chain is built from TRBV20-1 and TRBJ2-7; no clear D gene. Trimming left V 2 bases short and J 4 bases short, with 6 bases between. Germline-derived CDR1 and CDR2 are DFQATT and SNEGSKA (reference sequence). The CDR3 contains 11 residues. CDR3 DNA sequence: TGCAGTGCTAGACTGGAGTACGAGCAGTACTTC. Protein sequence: CSARLEYEQYF.

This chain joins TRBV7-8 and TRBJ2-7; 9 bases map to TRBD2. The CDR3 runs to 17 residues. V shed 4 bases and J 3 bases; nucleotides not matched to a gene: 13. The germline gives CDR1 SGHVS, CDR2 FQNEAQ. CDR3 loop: CASSSGTSRTRVYEQYF. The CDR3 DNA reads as TGTGCCAGCAGCTCTGGGACTAGCCGAACGCGAGTCTACGAGCAGTACTTC.

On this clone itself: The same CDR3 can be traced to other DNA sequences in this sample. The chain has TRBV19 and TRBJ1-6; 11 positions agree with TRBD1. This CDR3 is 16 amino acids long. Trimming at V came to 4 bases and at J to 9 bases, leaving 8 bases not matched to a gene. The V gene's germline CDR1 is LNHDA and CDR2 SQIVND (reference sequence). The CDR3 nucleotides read TGTGCCAGTAGTACCCTACCGGGACAGGGGGGTTCACCCCTCCACTTT. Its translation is CASSTLPGQGGSPLHF.

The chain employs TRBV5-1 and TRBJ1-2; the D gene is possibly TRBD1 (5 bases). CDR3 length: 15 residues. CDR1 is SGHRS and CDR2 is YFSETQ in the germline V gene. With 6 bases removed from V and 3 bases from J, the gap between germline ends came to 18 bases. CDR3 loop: CASTPGGGLDYGYTF. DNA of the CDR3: TGCGCCAGCACCCCCGGGGGGGGTTTGGACTATGGCTACACCTTC.

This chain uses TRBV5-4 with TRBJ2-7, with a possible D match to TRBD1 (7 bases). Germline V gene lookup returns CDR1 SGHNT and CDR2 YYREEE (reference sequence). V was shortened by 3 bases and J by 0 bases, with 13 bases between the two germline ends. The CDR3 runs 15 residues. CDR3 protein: CASSWRGTASYEQYF. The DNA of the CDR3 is TGTGCCAGCAGCTGGCGCGGGACAGCCTCCTACGAGCAGTACTTC.

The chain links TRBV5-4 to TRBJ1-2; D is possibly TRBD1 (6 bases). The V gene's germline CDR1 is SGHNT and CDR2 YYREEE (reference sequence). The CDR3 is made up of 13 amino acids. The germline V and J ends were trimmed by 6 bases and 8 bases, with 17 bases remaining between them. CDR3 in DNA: TGTGCCAGCACCATAACAGGGTTAGGCGGCTACACCTTC. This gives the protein CASTITGLGGYTF.

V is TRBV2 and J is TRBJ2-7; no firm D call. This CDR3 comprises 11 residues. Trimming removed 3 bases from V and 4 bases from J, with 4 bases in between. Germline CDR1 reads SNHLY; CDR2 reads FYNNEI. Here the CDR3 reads CASSDSYEQYF. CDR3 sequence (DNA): TGTGCCAGCAGTGATTCGTACGAGCAGTACTTC.

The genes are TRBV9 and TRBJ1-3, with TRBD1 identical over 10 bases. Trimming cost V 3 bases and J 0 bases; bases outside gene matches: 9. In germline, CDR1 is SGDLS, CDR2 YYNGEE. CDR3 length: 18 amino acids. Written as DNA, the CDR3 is TGTGCCAGCAGCGAGGGGGGGACAGGGGTTAGCTCTGGAAACACCATATATTTT. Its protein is CASSEGGTGVSSGNTIYF.

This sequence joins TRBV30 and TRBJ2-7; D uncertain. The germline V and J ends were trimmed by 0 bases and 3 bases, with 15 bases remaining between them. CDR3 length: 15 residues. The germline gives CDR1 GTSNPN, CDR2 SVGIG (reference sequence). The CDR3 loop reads CAWSVPAKRLYEQYF. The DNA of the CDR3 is TGTGCCTGGAGTGTACCCGCTAAGAGGCTCTACGAGCAGTACTTC.

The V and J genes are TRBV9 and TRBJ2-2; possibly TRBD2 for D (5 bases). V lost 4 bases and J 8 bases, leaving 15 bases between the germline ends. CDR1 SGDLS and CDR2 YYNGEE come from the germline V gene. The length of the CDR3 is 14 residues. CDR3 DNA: TGTGCCAGCAGCTCCCGGACGGGGTTGGGGGAGCTGTTTTTT. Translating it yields CASSSRTGLGELFF.

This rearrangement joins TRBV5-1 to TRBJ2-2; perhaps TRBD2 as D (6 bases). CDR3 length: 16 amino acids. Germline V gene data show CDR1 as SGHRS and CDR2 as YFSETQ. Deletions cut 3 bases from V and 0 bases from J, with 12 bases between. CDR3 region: CASSSGRTPNTGELFF. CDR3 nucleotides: TGCGCCAGCAGCTCGGGGAGGACACCGAACACCGGGGAGCTGTTTTTT.

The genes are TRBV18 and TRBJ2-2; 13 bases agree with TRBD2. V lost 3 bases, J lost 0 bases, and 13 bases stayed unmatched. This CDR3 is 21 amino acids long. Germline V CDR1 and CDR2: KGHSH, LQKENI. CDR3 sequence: CASSPLGLAGRLPANTGELFF. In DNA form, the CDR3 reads TGTGCCAGCTCACCTTTGGGACTAGCGGGGCGCCTCCCCGCGAACACCGGGGAGCTGTTTTTT.

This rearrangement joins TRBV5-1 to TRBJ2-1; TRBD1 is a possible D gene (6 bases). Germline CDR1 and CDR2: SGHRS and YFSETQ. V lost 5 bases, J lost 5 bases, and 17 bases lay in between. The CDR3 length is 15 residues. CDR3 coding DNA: TGCGCCAGCAGGTGGGGGCGGGTTCCCGACAATGAGCAGTTCTTC. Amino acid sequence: CASRWGRVPDNEQFF.